This TCR beta chain comes out of a study of shared clonotypes between healthy human individuals. The study, taken as a whole, reports: Non-shared clonotypes had lower generation probabilities than those shared by all four donors.

The protocol was immunoSEQ multiplex PCR, while the TCRdb copy is restricted to in-frame clones and leaves out a portion. The data show approximately 1,000,000 clones, 75% to 80% seen once. Note on this clone: What it binds is unknown.

Germline CDR1 SEHNR, CDR2 FQNEAQ (reference sequence). With 2 bases removed from V and 4 bases from J, the gap between germline ends came to 11 bases. The CDR3 covers 14 residues. HIV-negative, healthy adults without recent acute infections or vaccinations were the donors. Input material: memory CD4+ T cells from PBMCs. Subset indicated: CD45RA-negative fraction. The source is a man aged 18 to 29 in good health. Some clones in this sample may be carry-over from other donors' samples. The chain has TRBV7-9 and TRBJ1-1, with unresolved D. CDR3 coding DNA: TGTGCCAGCAGCTTAAATGCGGGAGCCACTGAAGCTTTCTTT. It specifies CASSLNAGATEAFF.